This note documents a single T cell receptor (beta chain) sequence. Antigen specificity is unknown. Sorted-subset replicate PCRs used 150 to 250 ng of genomic DNA. This amount corresponded to about 29,000 T cell genomes. Repertoires were generated with immunoSEQ multiplex PCR, while TCRdb's copy carries only in-frame clones and drops some. The sample includes 2 million to 3 million clones, approximately 93% of them seen just once. Participating donors were healthy, HIV-negative adults free of recent acute infections or vaccinations. The CD4+ fraction was divided into a CD45RA+ naive subset and a CD45RA-negative memory subset. These data are taken from a study of shared clonotypes between healthy human individuals. General study results and limits: The study generally estimated greater richness for naive than memory subsets.

The CDR3 has 14 amino acids. Trimming removed 5 bases from V and 2 bases from J; junction bases left unmatched: 4. Germline V gives CDR1 MNHEY, CDR2 SVGAGI. This sequence originates from a man in his late teens or twenties in good health. Some clones in this sample may be carry-over from other donors' samples. Sequences were obtained from naive CD4+ T cells from PBMCs. Described subset: CD45RA+ positively selected. The chain couples TRBV6-5 to TRBJ2-7, with TRBD1 matching over 9 bases. CDR3 coding DNA: TGTGCCAGCAGTAGGAGGACAGGGGCCTACGAGCAGTACTTC. Protein sequence: CASSRRTGAYEQYF.